Listed below are T cell receptor beta chains from one sample, sequenced in a study of graft-versus-host responses after intestinal transplantation. Generated by immunoSEQ multiplex PCR, the TCRdb table keeps only in-frame clones and is missing some. The sample comprises a few thousand clones, around 77% of which are singletons, and 7% to 8.5% rests with the top ten. The material was ileum tissue, obtained 9 days after transplant. These receptors were obtained from a human patient who received an intestinal transplant, so some T cells may come from the graft donor. The CDR3 runs from the conserved cysteine through the conserved F or W. The order of the fields is D gene, V gene, clone size, J gene, CDR3 protein, CDR3 DNA. A D gene is named only where the DNA matches it firmly. Expanded clones get a size class; other rows say once, few or many, or leave the size out.

D: .; V: TRBV19; size: .; J: TRBJ2-2; CDR3: CARIAAGRTGELFF; DNA: TGTGCCAGAATAGCGGCTGGGAGGACCGGGGAGCTGTTTTTT
D: .; V: TRBV7-8; size: .; J: TRBJ2-7; CDR3: CASSFKGRQASYEQYF; DNA: TGTGCCAGCAGCTTTAAAGGCCGGCAAGCCTCCTACGAGCAGTACTTC
D: .; V: TRBV10-2; size: once; J: TRBJ2-3; CDR3: CASNSGTIRDTQYF; DNA: TGCGCCAGCAACTCCGGGACAATTCGGGATACGCAGTATTTT
D: .; V: TRBV7-2; size: .; J: TRBJ2-1; CDR3: CASSSLGLGWEQFF; DNA: TGTGCCAGCAGCTCCCTAGGACTGGGCTGGGAGCAGTTCTTC
D: .; V: TRBV6-1; size: once; J: TRBJ1-1; CDR3: CASSRPGGTFF; DNA: TGTGCCAGCAGCCGACCGGGAGGGACTTTCTTT
D: .; V: TRBV9; size: once; J: TRBJ2-7; CDR3: CASSVAAGRPLDEQYF; DNA: TGTGCCAGCAGCGTAGCAGCAGGGCGGCCCCTCGACGAGCAGTACTTC
D: TRBD1; V: TRBV7-8; size: .; J: TRBJ1-1; CDR3: CASSLRDRLNTEAFF; DNA: TGTGCCAGCAGCCTCAGGGACAGGTTGAACACTGAAGCTTTCTTT
D: TRBD2; V: TRBV25-1; size: .; J: TRBJ2-3; CDR3: CASSEKSGGASTDTQYF; DNA: TGTGCCAGCAGTGAAAAAAGCGGGGGGGCTAGCACAGATACGCAGTATTTT
D: .; V: TRBV6-5; size: few; J: TRBJ1-1; CDR3: CASSYEPQNTEAFF; DNA: TGTGCCAGCAGTTACGAGCCCCAGAACACTGAAGCTTTCTTT
D: TRBD2; V: TRBV6-1; size: .; J: TRBJ2-1; CDR3: CASSAGTSGIHGQFF; DNA: TGTGCCAGCAGTGCCGGGACTAGCGGGATCCACGGTCAGTTCTTC
D: .; V: TRBV6-6; size: .; J: TRBJ2-1; CDR3: CASSYSLDRTNEQFF; DNA: TGTGCCAGCAGTTACTCGTTAGACAGGACCAATGAGCAGTTCTTC
D: .; V: TRBV6-1; size: .; J: TRBJ2-6; CDR3: CASSDNSGANVLTF; DNA: TGTGCCAGCAGTGACAACTCTGGGGCCAACGTCCTGACTTTC
D: TRBD1; V: TRBV23-1; size: .; J: TRBJ1-2; CDR3: CASNRGDRGFGYTF; DNA: TGCGCCAGCAACAGGGGTGACAGGGGGTTTGGCTACACCTTC
D: .; V: TRBV7-3; size: .; J: TRBJ1-1; CDR3: CASSLRGHTEAFF; DNA: TGTGCCAGCAGCTTACGGGGACACACTGAAGCTTTCTTT
D: .; V: TRBV5-1; size: few; J: TRBJ1-1; CDR3: CASSLVGSWGEAFF; DNA: TGCGCCAGCAGCTTGGTAGGGTCCTGGGGTGAAGCTTTCTTT
D: TRBD1; V: TRBV7-9; size: .; J: TRBJ2-3; CDR3: CASSIGQGTDTQYF; DNA: TGTGCCAGCAGCATCGGACAGGGCACAGATACGCAGTATTTT
D: .; V: TRBV19; size: .; J: TRBJ2-3; CDR3: CASSVGSGTDTQYF; DNA: TGTGCCAGTAGTGTGGGGTCCGGCACAGATACGCAGTATTTT
D: TRBD2; V: TRBV2; size: .; J: TRBJ2-7; CDR3: CASADTGRDGEQYF; DNA: TGTGCCAGCGCCGATACGGGGAGGGACGGCGAGCAGTACTTC
D: .; V: TRBV7-2; size: .; J: TRBJ2-7; CDR3: CASSLEGGAYEQYF; DNA: TGTGCCAGCAGCTTAGAAGGCGGGGCCTACGAGCAGTACTTC
D: .; V: TRBV28; size: few; J: TRBJ2-2; CDR3: CASIQLNTGELFF; DNA: TGTGCCAGCATACAGCTGAACACCGGGGAGCTGTTTTTT
D: .; V: TRBV4-1; size: .; J: TRBJ1-5; CDR3: CASSQRLVHSNQPQHF; DNA: TGCGCCAGCAGCCAGCGTCTGGTCCATAGCAATCAGCCCCAGCATTTT
D: .; V: TRBV5-1; size: once; J: TRBJ2-7; CDR3: CASSLALRGGTYEQYF; DNA: TGCGCCAGCAGCTTGGCGCTGAGGGGGGGAACCTACGAGCAGTACTTC
D: .; V: TRBV6-1; size: .; J: TRBJ2-5; CDR3: CASRRQIQETQYF; DNA: TGTGCCAGCAGGCGACAGATTCAAGAGACCCAGTACTTC
D: .; V: TRBV6-5; size: .; J: TRBJ1-2; CDR3: CASSYDVWAPSAGYTF; DNA: TGTGCCAGCAGTTACGATGTCTGGGCACCCTCGGCGGGCTACACCTTC
D: TRBD2; V: TRBV4-2; size: .; J: TRBJ2-1; CDR3: CASSQLPQTSGGFPYNEQFF; DNA: TGTGCCAGCAGCCAACTCCCTCAAACTAGCGGGGGCTTCCCCTACAATGAGCAGTTCTTC